The 24 T cell receptor beta chains in this list originate from one sample, sequenced in a study of T cell responses to AZD1222 COVID-19 vaccine. Sequenced by immunoSEQ multiplex PCR; TCRdb stores in-frame clones only, minus some. This sample has approximately 90,000 clones, with over 85% found just once. The source material was peripheral blood, sampled on day 0 of AZD1222 vaccination. Receptors were obtained from an adult in good health.

The CDR3 nucleotides are TGCGCCAGCAGCCCCGGGACCCAAAGCGGGGAGCTGTTTTTT. Translation: CASSPGTQSGELFF. J is TRBJ2-2 and V is TRBV5-1; D may match TRBD1 or TRBD2 (5 bases each). The germline V gene has CDR1 SGHRS and CDR2 YFSETQ. Deletions cut 4 bases from V and 7 bases from J, with 14 bases between. This CDR3 is 14 amino acids long. The complete variable domain, with remaining parts taken from reference TRBV5-1 and TRBJ2-2, reads KAGVTQTPRYLIKTRGQQVTLSCSPISGHRSVSWYQQTPGQGLQFLFEYFSETQRNKGNFPGRFSGRQFSNSRSEMNVSTLELGDSALYLCASSPGTQSGELFFGEGSRLTVL.

V gene TRBV5-1 combines with J gene TRBJ2-3; D not certain. CDR3 length equals 16 residues. The V gene's germline CDR1 is SGHRS and CDR2 YFSETQ. Trimming removed 4 bases from V and 0 bases from J, with 15 bases in between. For the CDR3, the DNA is TGCGCCAGCAGCCGTAGGCAGGTTGCGAGCACAGATACGCAGTATTTT. It specifies CASSRRQVASTDTQYF. Drawing the rest from reference TRBV5-1 and TRBJ2-3, the complete variable domain is KAGVTQTPRYLIKTRGQQVTLSCSPISGHRSVSWYQQTPGQGLQFLFEYFSETQRNKGNFPGRFSGRQFSNSRSEMNVSTLELGDSALYLCASSRRQVASTDTQYFGPGTRLTVL.

Here the CDR3 reads CASSQDGFYGYTF. The CDR3 DNA is TGTGCCAGCAGCCAAGACGGGTTCTATGGCTACACCTTC. The chain recombines TRBV3-1 (or the pseudogene TRBV3-2) with TRBJ1-2; no clear D gene. This CDR3 spans 13 amino acids. The germline gives CDR1 LGHDT, CDR2 YNNKEL (reference sequence). V dropped 0 bases and J dropped 4 bases, with 6 bases sitting between them.

The J gene is TRBJ2-7, the V gene TRBV6-1, with D possibly TRBD1 on 5 matching bases. The CDR3 is 13 residues long. Germline CDR1 is MNHNS and CDR2 is SASEGT. V was cut by 2 bases and J by 3 bases, with 8 bases left in between. CDR3 amino acids: CASSEFTGYEQYF. For the CDR3, the DNA is TGTGCCAGCAGTGAATTTACAGGCTACGAGCAGTACTTC.

The V gene is TRBV5-1, the J gene TRBJ2-1; D gene unclear. The CDR3 length is 17 residues. Trimming took 0 bases from V and 1 from J, leaving 14 bases between them. Germline V lookup: CDR1 SGHRS, CDR2 YFSETQ. CDR3 nucleotide sequence: TGCGCCAGCAGCTTGGAAGGCTTGCGGAGTTCCTACAATGAGCAGTTCTTC. Translating it yields CASSLEGLRSSYNEQFF.

As DNA, the CDR3 is TGTGCCAGCCGGGGGTTGGGGAATCAGCCCCAGCATTTT. Amino acid sequence: CASRGLGNQPQHF. The V gene is TRBV25-1, the J gene TRBJ1-5; perhaps TRBD1 as D (5 bases). Germline-derived CDR1 and CDR2 are MGHDK and SYGVNS. V lost 8 bases and J lost 4, with 12 bases in between. The CDR3 sequence is 13 residues long.

V usage is TRBV7-2 and J usage is TRBJ1-2, with a weak D call TRBD1 (5 bases). This CDR3 comprises 16 residues. Trimming cost V 5 bases and J 8 bases, with 24 bases left between them. Germline V lookup: CDR1 SGHTA, CDR2 FQGNSA. CDR3 coding DNA: TGTGCCAGCAGCCCCTTCCCACAGGCCGGAGGGAGAGGCTACACCTTC. This gives the protein CASSPFPQAGGRGYTF.

The V and J genes are TRBV24-1 and TRBJ2-1; TRBD1 might be the D (6 bases). V gave up 9 bases and J gave up 10 bases, with 15 bases separating them. Germline assignment: CDR1 KGHDR and CDR2 SFDVKD. The CDR3 totals 12 residues. The CDR3 loop reads CATVGPGQEQFF. CDR3 nucleotides: TGTGCCACCGTGGGCCCGGGACAAGAGCAGTTCTTC.

This sequence joins TRBV4-2 and TRBJ2-5; the D gene is possibly TRBD1 (5 bases). Trimming pared 6 bases from V and 2 bases from J, leaving 16 bases between. Germline CDR1 LGHNA, CDR2 YNFKEQ. The CDR3 extends over 15 amino acids. In DNA form, the CDR3 reads TGTGCCAGCAGGCCGACAGAAGGCACACAAGAGACCCAGTACTTC. Amino acids: CASRPTEGTQETQYF.

The CDR3 sequence is CASKTGGWGLGSNSPLHF. The CDR3 bases are TGTGCCAGCAAAACAGGGGGCTGGGGCCTAGGCTCTAATTCACCCCTCCACTTT. The V call is TRBV27, the J call TRBJ1-6; 9 bases fit TRBD1. CDR3 size: 18 residues. J was trimmed by 6 bases and V by 7 bases; bases with no gene match: 16. The germline V gene encodes CDR1 MNHEY and CDR2 SMNVEV (reference sequence).

This chain connects TRBV4-2 to TRBJ1-5; D perhaps matches TRBD1 (6 bases). The CDR3 has 16 residues. Germline V gene sequence: CDR1 LGHNA, CDR2 YNFKEQ. The V gene lost 3 bases and the J gene lost 0 bases, with 12 bases spanning the gap. The CDR3 spells CASSQRAGDSNQPQHF. The CDR3 nucleotides read TGTGCCAGCAGCCAGCGGGCAGGGGATAGCAATCAGCCCCAGCATTTT.

The gene calls are TRBV19 and TRBJ1-5; 9 nucleotides line up with TRBD1. V was clipped by 6 bases and J by 0 bases; unmatched bases: 6. The CDR3 has 16 residues. The germline gives CDR1 LNHDA, CDR2 SQIVND (reference sequence). CDR3 region: CASRGQGSGSNQPQHF. CDR3 bases: TGTGCCAGTAGGGGACAGGGAAGCGGTAGCAATCAGCCCCAGCATTTT.

The V call is TRBV6-5, the J call TRBJ1-2; the D gene is possibly TRBD1 (6 bases). This CDR3 region has 11 residues. Germline V gene sequence: CDR1 MNHEY, CDR2 SVGAGI. V gave up 6 bases and J gave up 4 bases, with 6 bases separating them. The CDR3 region is CASRDSYGYTF. The CDR3 region has the DNA TGTGCCAGCAGGGACAGCTATGGCTACACCTTC.

The chain is built from TRBV7-9 and TRBJ2-7; no clear D. Germline V gene sequence: CDR1 SEHNR, CDR2 FQNEAQ (reference sequence). There are 14 residues in the CDR3. V was trimmed by 1 base and J by 2 bases, leaving 9 bases between them. The CDR3 sequence: CASSLGARTYEQYF. CDR3 DNA sequence: TGTGCCAGCAGCTTAGGAGCAAGAACCTACGAGCAGTACTTC. The entire variable domain, with the rest obtained from reference TRBV7-9 and TRBJ2-7, is as follows: DTGVSQNPRHKITKRGQNVTFRCDPISEHNRLYWYRQTLGQGPEFLTYFQNEAQLEKSRLLSDRFSAERPKGSFSTLEIQRTEQGDSAMYLCASSLGARTYEQYFGPGTRLTVT.

This chain joins TRBV6-1 and TRBJ2-1, with D possibly being TRBD2 (6 bases). The CDR3 runs to 14 residues. The V end was cut by 7 bases, the J end by 1 base, with 11 bases between. Germline values: CDR1 MNHNS, CDR2 SASEGT. CDR3 region: CASNGRGSYNEQFF. The CDR3 bases are TGTGCCAGCAACGGGAGAGGGTCCTACAATGAGCAGTTCTTC.

This clone was picked up one time. The genes are TRBV24-1 and TRBJ2-1, with 7 bases identical to TRBD2. Germline V gene lookup returns CDR1 KGHDR and CDR2 SFDVKD. J gave up 9 bases and V 6 bases, and 13 bases lay outside the gene matches. This CDR3 contains 15 residues. CDR3 sequence reads: CATSRLADLASEQFF. The DNA of the CDR3 is TGTGCCACCAGTCGGCTAGCGGACTTGGCAAGTGAGCAGTTCTTC.

The V and J genes are TRBV4-2 and TRBJ1-3; D not resolved. The CDR3 spans 16 residues. Per germline, CDR1 LGHNA and CDR2 YNFKEQ. The V and J ends lost 0 bases and 0 bases respectively, with 9 bases between them. CDR3 sequence reads: CASSQDWRNSGNTIYF. The CDR3 nucleotides are TGTGCCAGCAGCCAAGATTGGAGGAACTCTGGAAACACCATATATTTT.

This clone has a handful of counts. The rearrangement links TRBV5-5 to TRBJ2-1, with 8 bases identical to TRBD2. V shed 4 bases, J shed 8 bases, and the junction held 14 bases outside the gene matches. CDR3 length equals 16 residues. Looked up from germline, CDR1 is SGHKS and CDR2 is YYEKEE (reference sequence). The CDR3 sequence is CASSPIAGQLGHEQFF. The CDR3 DNA is TGTGCCAGCAGCCCAATAGCGGGACAATTGGGCCATGAGCAGTTCTTC.

The genes are TRBV28 and TRBJ1-2; 9 bases agree with TRBD1. Germline V lookup: CDR1 MDHEN, CDR2 SYDVKM. J was trimmed by 5 bases and V by 7 bases; bases with no gene match: 8. There are 14 residues in the CDR3. CDR3 sequence reads: CASTWGQGYYGYTF. DNA for the CDR3: TGTGCCAGCACCTGGGGACAGGGTTATTATGGCTACACCTTC.

The chain is built from TRBV28 and TRBJ1-5; D is unresolved. V gave up 3 bases and J gave up 2 bases, with 14 bases separating them. CDR1 is MDHEN and CDR2 is SYDVKM in the germline V gene. CDR3 length: 16 amino acids. For the CDR3, the DNA is TGTGCCAGCAGTTTTTCAGGCCGCGGGGGCAATCAGCCCCAGCATTTT. Amino acids: CASSFSGRGGNQPQHF.

The chain is built from TRBV19 and TRBJ1-1, with 9 bases matching TRBD1. CDR1 and CDR2 from the germline V gene are LNHDA and SQIVND (reference sequence). The V segment lost 1 base and the J segment 1 base; nucleotides outside the gene matches: 10. The CDR3 is made up of 18 amino acids. CDR3 loop: CASSIGVGQGKTNTEAFF. DNA of the CDR3: TGTGCCAGTAGTATAGGGGTCGGACAGGGGAAGACGAACACTGAAGCTTTCTTT. Combining the CDR3 with reference TRBV19 and TRBJ1-1 gives the whole variable domain DGGITQSPKYLFRKEGQNVTLSCEQNLNHDAMYWYRQDPGQGLRLIYYSQIVNDFQKGDIAEGYSVSREKKESFPLTVTSAQKNPTAFYLCASSIGVGQGKTNTEAFFGQGTRLTVV.

J is TRBJ2-3 and V is TRBV19, with TRBD2 identical over 9 bases. The junction had 12 bases not matched to a gene; V was cut back by 9 bases and J by 14 bases. There are 12 residues in the CDR3. Germline assignment: CDR1 LNHDA and CDR2 SQIVND (reference sequence). CDR3 coding DNA: TGTGCCAGCGATAGGGGTAGCGGGAGCGTGTATTTT. Its translation is CASDRGSGSVYF. Full variable domain (remainder filled in from reference TRBV19 and TRBJ2-3): DGGITQSPKYLFRKEGQNVTLSCEQNLNHDAMYWYRQDPGQGLRLIYYSQIVNDFQKGDIAEGYSVSREKKESFPLTVTSAQKNPTAFYLCASDRGSGSVYFGPGTRLTVL.

The rearrangement joins TRBV7-6 to TRBJ2-3, with D possibly matching TRBD2 (6 bases). CDR3 length: 16 amino acids. Trimming cost V 1 base and J 4 bases, with 15 bases left between them. Germline CDR1 reads SGHVS; CDR2 reads FNYEAQ. CDR3 residues: CASSLDGGPPSDTQYF. Here the CDR3 DNA reads TGTGCCAGCAGCTTAGACGGGGGTCCCCCATCAGATACGCAGTATTTT.

The rearrangement uses TRBV7-9 and TRBJ2-3; no firm D call. Germline CDR1 is SEHNR and CDR2 is FQNEAQ (reference sequence). The CDR3 has 16 residues. V dropped 3 bases and J dropped 0 bases, with 13 bases sitting between them. The CDR3 spells CASSLSKTLSTDTQYF. The CDR3 DNA is TGTGCCAGCAGCTTGTCAAAGACACTCAGCACAGATACGCAGTATTTT.